This passage covers 8 T cell receptor beta chains from one sample sequenced in a study of CD8+ T cells in alopecia areata. Sequencing relied on a cDNA template that was reverse transcribed from extracted RNA. The repertoire was sequenced with immunoSEQ multiplex PCR; TCRdb's copy has only in-frame clones and lacks some. Of about 210,000 clones in the sample, 40% to 45% were seen once. Treatment specified: oral pan-JAK inhibitor, 5-10 mg twice daily. The sample was CD4+ T cells sorted from blood, taken at approximately week 36, from a patient treated with tofacitinib. The receptors stem from a human donor with alopecia areata.

This clone showed up just a few times. The chain joins TRBV4-2 to TRBJ2-6; D is undetermined. Deletions cut 1 base from V and 0 bases from J, with 16 bases between. This CDR3 has 19 amino acids. Germline V gene sequence: CDR1 LGHNA, CDR2 YNFKEQ. CDR3 sequence: CASSQALRKLSSGANVLTF. CDR3 in DNA: TGTGCCAGCAGCCAAGCGTTACGAAAACTTAGCTCTGGGGCCAACGTCCTGACTTTC.

Details on this clone: This sample also contains other DNA sequences that code for the same CDR3. The CDR3 here is CASSLTPRGSYGYTF. DNA for the CDR3: TGTGCCAGCTCCCTCACCCCGAGGGGAAGCTATGGCTACACCTTC. The J gene is TRBJ1-2, the V gene TRBV6-5, with a tentative D call TRBD1 (5 bases). The germline V gene has CDR1 MNHEY and CDR2 SVGAGI. The CDR3 loop spans 15 amino acids. Trimming removed 8 bases at V and 4 bases at J, with 20 bases between.

Concerning this clone: Other DNA sequences of this sample code for an identical CDR3. The chain couples TRBV30 to TRBJ2-3; D not resolved. The CDR3 runs 11 residues. Trimming left V 2 bases short and J 3 bases short, with 3 bases between. CDR1 and CDR2 (germline): GTSNPN, SVGIG (reference sequence). The CDR3 sequence: CAWSLTDTQYF. For the CDR3, the DNA is TGTGCCTGGAGTCTAACAGATACGCAGTATTTT.

This clone was picked up a small number of times. CDR3 sequence reads: CASSLSPRNHYGYTF. Here the CDR3 DNA reads TGTGCCAGCAGTTTAAGTCCCAGAAACCACTATGGCTACACCTTC. The chain links TRBV28 to TRBJ1-2; D remains unclear. Germline V gives CDR1 MDHEN, CDR2 SYDVKM. Between the trimmed V and J ends, which lost 2 bases and 3 bases, there was a span of 13 bases. The CDR3 sequence is 15 residues long.

The chain employs TRBV5-3 and TRBJ1-1, with 7 bases fitting TRBD1. TRBV5-3 is identified as an open reading frame with a role that is uncertain. The CDR3 has 17 residues. With 0 bases clipped from V and 1 base from J, the junction kept 9 bases outside the gene matches. DNA of the CDR3: TGTGCCAGAAGCTTGGAAGTAAGCCGGACAGGGAACACTGAAGCTTTCTTT. Its translation: CARSLEVSRTGNTEAFF.

This clone was observed a handful of times. V is TRBV7-2 and J is TRBJ2-1; possibly TRBD1 or TRBD2 for D (5 bases each). The germline V and J ends were trimmed by 5 bases and 5 bases, with 13 bases remaining between them. CDR1 and CDR2 (germline): SGHTA, FQGNSA. The CDR3 loop spans 14 amino acids. CDR3 sequence reads: CASSPGTANNEQFF. CDR3 coding DNA: TGTGCCAGCAGCCCAGGGACGGCCAACAATGAGCAGTTCTTC.

The genes are TRBV29-1 and TRBJ1-2; D may be TRBD1 (5 bases). Trimming cost V 6 bases and J 8 bases, with 19 bases left between them. The CDR3 loop spans 13 amino acids. The germline CDR1 and CDR2 sequences are SQVTM and ANQGSEA. CDR3 loop: CSVHPTPRGGYTF. The CDR3 bases are TGCAGCGTCCATCCGACCCCTCGGGGGGGCTACACCTTC.

In its sample, this clone was seen a few times. The chain couples TRBV29-1 to TRBJ1-2; TRBD1 matches 7 bases. This CDR3 has 11 residues. With 6 bases clipped from V and 6 bases from J, the junction kept 4 bases outside the gene matches. Germline V CDR1 and CDR2: SQVTM, ANQGSEA. The CDR3 protein is CSVLGGNGYTF. As DNA, the CDR3 is TGCAGCGTCCTAGGGGGCAATGGCTACACCTTC.